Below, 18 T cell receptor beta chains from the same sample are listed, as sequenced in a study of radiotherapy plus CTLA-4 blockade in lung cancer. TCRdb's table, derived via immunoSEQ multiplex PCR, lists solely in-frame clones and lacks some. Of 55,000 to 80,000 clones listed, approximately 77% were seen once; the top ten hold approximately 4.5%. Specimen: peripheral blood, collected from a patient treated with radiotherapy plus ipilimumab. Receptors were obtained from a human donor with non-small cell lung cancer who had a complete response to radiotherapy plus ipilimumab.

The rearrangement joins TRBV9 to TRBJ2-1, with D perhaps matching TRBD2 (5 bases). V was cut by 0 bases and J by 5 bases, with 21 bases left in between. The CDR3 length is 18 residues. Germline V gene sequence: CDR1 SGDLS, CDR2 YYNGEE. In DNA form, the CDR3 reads TGTGCCAGCAGCGTAGGTCTTTTGGCGGACCGGAGGAACAATGAGCAGTTCTTC. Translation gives CASSVGLLADRRNNEQFF.

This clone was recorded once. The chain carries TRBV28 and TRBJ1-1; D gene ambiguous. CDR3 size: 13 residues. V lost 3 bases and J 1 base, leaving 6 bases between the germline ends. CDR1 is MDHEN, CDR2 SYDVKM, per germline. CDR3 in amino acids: CASSFGWNTEAFF. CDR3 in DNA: TGTGCCAGCAGTTTTGGGTGGAACACTGAAGCTTTCTTT.

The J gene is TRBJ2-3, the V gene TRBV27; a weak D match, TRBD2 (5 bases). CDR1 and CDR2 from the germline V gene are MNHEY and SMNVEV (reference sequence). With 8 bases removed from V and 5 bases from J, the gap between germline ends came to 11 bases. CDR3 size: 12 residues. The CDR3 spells CASGIAGDTQYF. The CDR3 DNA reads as TGTGCCAGCGGCATTGCGGGAGATACGCAGTATTTT.

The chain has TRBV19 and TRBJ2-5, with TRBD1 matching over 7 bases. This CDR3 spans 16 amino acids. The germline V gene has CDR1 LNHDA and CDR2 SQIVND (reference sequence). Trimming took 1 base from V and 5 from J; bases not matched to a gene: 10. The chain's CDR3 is CASSIGEGGGWETQYF. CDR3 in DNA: TGTGCCAGTAGTATAGGGGAAGGGGGCGGATGGGAGACCCAGTACTTC.

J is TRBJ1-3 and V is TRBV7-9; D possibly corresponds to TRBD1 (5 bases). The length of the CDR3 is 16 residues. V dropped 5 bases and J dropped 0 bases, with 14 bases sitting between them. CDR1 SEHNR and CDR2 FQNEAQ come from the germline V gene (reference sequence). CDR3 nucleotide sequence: TGTGCCAGCAGCCAAAGTCAGGGTCTCTCTGGAAACACCATATATTTT. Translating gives CASSQSQGLSGNTIYF.

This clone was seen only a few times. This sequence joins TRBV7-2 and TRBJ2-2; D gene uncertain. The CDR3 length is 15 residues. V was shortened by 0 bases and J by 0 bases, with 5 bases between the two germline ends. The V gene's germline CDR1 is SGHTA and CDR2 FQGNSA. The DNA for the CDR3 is TGTGCCAGCAGCTTAGCGGGATCGAACACCGGGGAGCTGTTTTTT. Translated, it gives CASSLAGSNTGELFF.

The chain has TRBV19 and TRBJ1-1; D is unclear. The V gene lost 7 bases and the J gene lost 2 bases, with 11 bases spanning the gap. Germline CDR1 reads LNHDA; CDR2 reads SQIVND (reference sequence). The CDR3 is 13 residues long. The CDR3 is CASTHTANTEAFF. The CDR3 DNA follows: TGTGCCAGTACTCATACAGCTAACACTGAAGCTTTCTTT. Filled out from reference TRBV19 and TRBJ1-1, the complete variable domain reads DGGITQSPKYLFRKEGQNVTLSCEQNLNHDAMYWYRQDPGQGLRLIYYSQIVNDFQKGDIAEGYSVSREKKESFPLTVTSAQKNPTAFYLCASTHTANTEAFFGQGTRLTVV.

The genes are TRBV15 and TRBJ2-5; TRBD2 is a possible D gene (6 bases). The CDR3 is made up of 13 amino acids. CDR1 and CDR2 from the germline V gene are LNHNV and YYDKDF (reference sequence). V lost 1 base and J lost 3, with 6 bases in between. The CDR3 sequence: CATSRGREETQYF. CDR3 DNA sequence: TGTGCCACCAGCAGAGGGAGGGAAGAGACCCAGTACTTC.

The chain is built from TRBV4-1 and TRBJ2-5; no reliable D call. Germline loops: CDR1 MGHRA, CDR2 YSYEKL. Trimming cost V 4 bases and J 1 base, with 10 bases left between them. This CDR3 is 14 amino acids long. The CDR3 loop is CASSPRPVQETQYF. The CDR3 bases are TGCGCCAGCAGCCCCCGTCCCGTCCAAGAGACCCAGTACTTC.

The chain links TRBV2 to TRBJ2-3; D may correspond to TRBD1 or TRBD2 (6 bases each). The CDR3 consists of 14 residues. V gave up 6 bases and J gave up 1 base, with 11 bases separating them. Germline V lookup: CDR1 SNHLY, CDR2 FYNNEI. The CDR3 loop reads CASRGAGRTDTQYF. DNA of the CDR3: TGTGCCAGCAGGGGGGCGGGGCGCACAGATACGCAGTATTTT.

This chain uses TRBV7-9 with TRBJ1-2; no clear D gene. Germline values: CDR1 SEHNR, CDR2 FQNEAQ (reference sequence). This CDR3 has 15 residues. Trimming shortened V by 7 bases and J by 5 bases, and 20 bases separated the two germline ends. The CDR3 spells CASTHAGPAPYGYTF. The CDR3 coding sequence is TGTGCCAGCACCCATGCGGGCCCAGCCCCGTATGGCTACACCTTC.

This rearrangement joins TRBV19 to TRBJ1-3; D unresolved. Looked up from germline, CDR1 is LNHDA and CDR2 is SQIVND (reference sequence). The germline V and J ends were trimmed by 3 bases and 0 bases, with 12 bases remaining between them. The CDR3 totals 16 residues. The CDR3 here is CASSMEEFHSGNTIYF. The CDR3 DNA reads TGTGCCAGTAGTATGGAGGAGTTCCACTCTGGAAACACCATATATTTT. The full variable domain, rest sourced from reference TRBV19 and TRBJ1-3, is DGGITQSPKYLFRKEGQNVTLSCEQNLNHDAMYWYRQDPGQGLRLIYYSQIVNDFQKGDIAEGYSVSREKKESFPLTVTSAQKNPTAFYLCASSMEEFHSGNTIYFGEGSWLTVV.

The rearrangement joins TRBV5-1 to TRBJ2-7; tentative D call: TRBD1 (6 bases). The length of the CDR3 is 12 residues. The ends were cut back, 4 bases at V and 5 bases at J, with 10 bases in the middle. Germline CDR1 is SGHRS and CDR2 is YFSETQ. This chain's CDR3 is CASSRSGDEQYF. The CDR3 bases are TGCGCCAGCAGCCGATCAGGGGACGAGCAGTACTTC.

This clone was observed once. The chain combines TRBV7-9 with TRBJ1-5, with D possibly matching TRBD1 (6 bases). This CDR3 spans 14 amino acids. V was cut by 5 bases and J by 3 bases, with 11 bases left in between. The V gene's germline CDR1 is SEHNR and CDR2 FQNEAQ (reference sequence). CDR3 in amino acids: CASSPGQNNQPQHF. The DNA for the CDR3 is TGTGCCAGCAGCCCTGGACAGAACAATCAGCCCCAGCATTTT. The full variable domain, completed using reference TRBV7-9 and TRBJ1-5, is DTGVSQNPRHKITKRGQNVTFRCDPISEHNRLYWYRQTLGQGPEFLTYFQNEAQLEKSRLLSDRFSAERPKGSFSTLEIQRTEQGDSAMYLCASSPGQNNQPQHFGDGTRLSIL.

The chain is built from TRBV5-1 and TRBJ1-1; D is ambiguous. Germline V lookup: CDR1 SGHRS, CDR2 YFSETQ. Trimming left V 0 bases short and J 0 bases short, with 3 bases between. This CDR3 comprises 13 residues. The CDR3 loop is CASSLVLNTEAFF. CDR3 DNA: TGCGCCAGCAGCTTGGTGTTGAACACTGAAGCTTTCTTT.

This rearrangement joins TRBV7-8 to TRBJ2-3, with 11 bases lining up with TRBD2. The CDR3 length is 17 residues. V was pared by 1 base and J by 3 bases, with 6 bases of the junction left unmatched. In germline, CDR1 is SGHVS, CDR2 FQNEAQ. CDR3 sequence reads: CASSLEVLAGGTDTQYF. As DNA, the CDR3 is TGTGCCAGCAGCTTAGAAGTCCTAGCGGGAGGAACAGATACGCAGTATTTT.

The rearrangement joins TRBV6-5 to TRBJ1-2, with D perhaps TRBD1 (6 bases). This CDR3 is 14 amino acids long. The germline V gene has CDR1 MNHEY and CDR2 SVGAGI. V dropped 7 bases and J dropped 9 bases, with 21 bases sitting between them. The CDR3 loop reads CASISTGIGSSYTF. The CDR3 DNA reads TGTGCCAGCATTTCGACAGGTATTGGTTCAAGCTACACCTTC.

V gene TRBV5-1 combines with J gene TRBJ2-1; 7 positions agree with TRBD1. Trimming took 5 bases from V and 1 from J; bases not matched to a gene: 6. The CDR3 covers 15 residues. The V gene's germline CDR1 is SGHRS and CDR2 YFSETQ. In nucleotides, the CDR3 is TGCGCCAGCAGTTCACAGGGGCAGTCCTACAATGAGCAGTTCTTC. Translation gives CASSSQGQSYNEQFF.